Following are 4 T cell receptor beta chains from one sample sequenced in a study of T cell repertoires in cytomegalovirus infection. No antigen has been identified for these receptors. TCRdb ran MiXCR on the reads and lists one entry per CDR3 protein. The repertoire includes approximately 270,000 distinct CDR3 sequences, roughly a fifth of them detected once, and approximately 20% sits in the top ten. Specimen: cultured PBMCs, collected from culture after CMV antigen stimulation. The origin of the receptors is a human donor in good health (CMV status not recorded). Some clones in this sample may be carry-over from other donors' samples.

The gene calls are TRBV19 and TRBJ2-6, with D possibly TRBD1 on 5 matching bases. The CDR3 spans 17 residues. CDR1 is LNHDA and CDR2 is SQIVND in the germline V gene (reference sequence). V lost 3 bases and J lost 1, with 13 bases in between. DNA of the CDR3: TGTGCCAGTAGTATTGGGGCAGGCCAATCTGGGGCCAACGTCCTGACTTTC. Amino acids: CASSIGAGQSGANVLTF.

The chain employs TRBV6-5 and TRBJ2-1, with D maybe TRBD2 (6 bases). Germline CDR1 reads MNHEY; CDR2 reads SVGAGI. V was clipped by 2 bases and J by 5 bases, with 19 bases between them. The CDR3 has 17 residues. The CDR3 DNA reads TGTGCCAGCAGTTACGACCCCACAGCGGGTTTCAACAATGAGCAGTTCTTC. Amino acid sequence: CASSYDPTAGFNNEQFF.

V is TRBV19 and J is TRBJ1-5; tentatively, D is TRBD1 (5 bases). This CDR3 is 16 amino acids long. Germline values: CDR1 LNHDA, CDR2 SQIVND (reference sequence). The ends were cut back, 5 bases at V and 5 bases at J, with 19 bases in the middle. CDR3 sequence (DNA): TGTGCCAGTAGTCCCAGGGCCCCAGGGCGTTATCAGCCCCAGCATTTT. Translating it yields CASSPRAPGRYQPQHF.

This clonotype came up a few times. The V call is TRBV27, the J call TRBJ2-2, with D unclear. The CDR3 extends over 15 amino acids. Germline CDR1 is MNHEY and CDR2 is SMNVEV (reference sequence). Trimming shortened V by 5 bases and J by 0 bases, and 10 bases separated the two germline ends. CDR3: CASSLLPPNTGELFF. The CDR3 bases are TGTGCCAGCAGTCTGCTCCCCCCGAACACCGGGGAGCTGTTTTTT.